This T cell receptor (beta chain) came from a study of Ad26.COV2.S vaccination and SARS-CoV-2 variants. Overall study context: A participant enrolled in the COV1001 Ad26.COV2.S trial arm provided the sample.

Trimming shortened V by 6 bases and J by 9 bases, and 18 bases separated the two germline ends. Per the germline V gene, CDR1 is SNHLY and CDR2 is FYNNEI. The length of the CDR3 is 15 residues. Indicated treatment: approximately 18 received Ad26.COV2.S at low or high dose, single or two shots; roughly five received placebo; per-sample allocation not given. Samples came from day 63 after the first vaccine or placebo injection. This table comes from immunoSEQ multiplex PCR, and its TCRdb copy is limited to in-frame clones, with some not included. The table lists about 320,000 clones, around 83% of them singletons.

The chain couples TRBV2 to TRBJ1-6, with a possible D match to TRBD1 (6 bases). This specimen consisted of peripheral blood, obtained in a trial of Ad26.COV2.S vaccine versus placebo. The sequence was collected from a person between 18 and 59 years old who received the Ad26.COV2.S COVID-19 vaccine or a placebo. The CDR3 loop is CASRLTNRVASPLHF. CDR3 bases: TGTGCCAGCAGGCTGACGAACAGGGTCGCTTCACCCCTCCACTTT.